This TCR beta chain is drawn from a study of cytomegalovirus exposure and HLA in healthy donors. The CDR3 sequence is 15 residues long. Trimming pared 3 bases from V and 0 bases from J, leaving 10 bases between. In germline, CDR1 is KGHSH, CDR2 LQKENI. This cohort consisted of healthy bone marrow donors. This clone was counted once. A multiplex PCR was run with 60 Vbeta primers and 13 Jbeta primers. Original handling: In a later analysis, the count reached 76 million or so unique TCR beta chains, with 10 million to 14 million shared. The data were produced by immunoSEQ multiplex PCR, yet TCRdb's version contains in-frame clones alone and is incomplete. The V and J calls and clone size are taken from that table; D and trimming were inferred from the DNA. The top ten clones hold 2.1% of a sample with 95,000 to 150,000 clones, 75% to 90% of them seen once.

The chain carries TRBV18 and TRBJ2-3; D unresolved. The source is a man aged 25-45 years in good health and CMV-seronegative. Sequences were obtained from PBMCs. The CDR3 loop reads CASSPRHLSTDTQYF. CDR3 nucleotides: TGTGCCAGCTCACCGAGACACCTTAGCACAGATACGCAGTATTTT.